This TCR beta chain derives from a study of response to subunit inactivated influenza vaccine. This clonotype was seen repeatedly, ten times or more. The antigen is unknown. The CDR3 length is 15 residues. Germline CDR1 is WSHSY and CDR2 is SAAADI. The V gene end was trimmed by 7 bases and the J gene end by 4 bases; junction bases not matched to a gene: 9. Via MiXCR, TCRdb re-called the RT-PCR reads, giving one row per CDR3 protein. The table records about 780,000 distinct CDR3 sequences, about a fifth of them present only once. General study results and limits: Few new T cells, the authors suggested, are recruited by each seasonal influenza vaccination.

V usage is TRBV10-2 and J usage is TRBJ2-1; 8 bases agree with TRBD2. This TCR was recovered from a man aged 50 to 60 who received an inactivated influenza vaccine. Source: PBMCs from blood, taken 4 to 6 days after vaccination. The CDR3 DNA reads TGCGCCAGCAACCAAGCGGGGGCCATATACAATGAGCAGTTCTTC. Translating gives CASNQAGAIYNEQFF.